The 31 T cell receptor beta chains reported below all come from one sample, sequenced in a study of CD8+CD57+ T cells in acquired aplastic anemia. CDR3 and TCR beta VDJ profiling relied on genomic DNA as the template. Each CDR3 protein is one row after TCRdb ran MiXCR on the reads. The repertoire holds some 210,000 distinct CDR3 sequences, with around 63% as singletons. The sequenced sample consisted of sorted CD4+, CD8+, or CD8+CD57+ T cells (not recorded which) from PBMCs. These receptors were obtained from a human donor in good health.

The CDR3 nucleotides are TGTGCCACCAGTGCCATTAGCGGGGGGGCGAATGAGCAGTTCTTC. Its translation is CATSAISGGANEQFF. The V and J genes are TRBV24-1 and TRBJ2-1; 11 nucleotides line up with TRBD2. With V trimmed by 5 bases and J by 7 bases, 6 bases remained unmatched. Germline CDR1 KGHDR, CDR2 SFDVKD. This CDR3 comprises 15 residues.

In this sample, this clonotype turned up many times. The rearrangement joins TRBV25-1 to TRBJ2-3, with D unresolved. This CDR3 is built from 10 residues. V shed 11 bases and J shed 3 bases, with 6 bases lying between them. Per the germline V gene, CDR1 is MGHDK and CDR2 is SYGVNS. CDR3 DNA sequence: TGTGCCTCTAGTACAGATACGCAGTATTTT. Translated: CASSTDTQYF.

The V gene is TRBV20-1, the J gene TRBJ2-7, with 10 bases aligning to TRBD2. Looked up from germline, CDR1 is DFQATT and CDR2 is SNEGSKA (reference sequence). The CDR3 has 13 residues. Trimming at V came to 3 bases and at J to 3 bases, leaving 2 bases not matched to a gene. The CDR3 DNA follows: TGCAGTGCTAGTTTAGCGGGAGGCTACGAGCAGTACTTC. This encodes CSASLAGGYEQYF.

The chain links TRBV6-5 to TRBJ1-2, with D unresolved. The germline gives CDR1 MNHEY, CDR2 SVGAGI. The ends were cut back, 3 bases at V and 7 bases at J, with 0 bases in the middle. The CDR3 is 9 residues long. Here the CDR3 reads CASSYGYTF. The CDR3 DNA sequence: TGTGCCAGCAGTTATGGCTACACCTTC.

The chain uses TRBV7-9 and TRBJ2-5, with TRBD2 identical over 8 bases. The J call may not be correct, given that the DNA end is closer to TRBJ2-1. The germline CDR1 and CDR2 sequences are SEHNR and FQNEAQ (reference sequence). The CDR3 spans 15 residues. Here the CDR3 DNA reads TGTGCCAGCAGCTTAGGATCACTAGCGGACAATGAGCAGTTCTTC. It encodes CASSLGSLADNEQFF.

V and J are TRBV7-8 and TRBJ2-3, with a weak D call TRBD1 (5 bases). Per the germline V gene, CDR1 is SGHVS and CDR2 is FQNEAQ. V was clipped by 4 bases and J by 0 bases, with 14 bases between them. CDR3 length: 16 amino acids. The CDR3 reads CASSSRGLGSTDTQYF. The DNA for the CDR3 is TGTGCCAGCAGCTCTAGGGGTTTAGGGAGCACAGATACGCAGTATTTT.

The V gene is TRBV10-1, the J gene TRBJ2-2, with D perhaps matching TRBD2 (5 bases). V gave up 7 bases and J gave up 5 bases, with 8 bases separating them. There are 12 residues in the CDR3. Germline V gene lookup returns CDR1 WNHNN and CDR2 SYGVQD (reference sequence). CDR3 sequence reads: CASTRGTGELFF. CDR3 sequence (DNA): TGCGCCAGCACAAGAGGGACCGGGGAGCTGTTTTTT.

The chain links TRBV11-2 to TRBJ2-7, with 7 positions matching TRBD2. The CDR3 has 16 amino acids. Germline V gene sequence: CDR1 SGHAT, CDR2 FQNNGV. V lost 1 base, J lost 2 bases, and 8 bases stayed unmatched. In nucleotides, the CDR3 is TGTGCCAGCAGCTTAGGAGGGCCTAGCGGTACCTACGAGCAGTACTTC. Translated, it gives CASSLGGPSGTYEQYF.

This clonotype showed up just once. The chain couples TRBV9 to TRBJ2-2, with 7 positions matching TRBD2. The CDR3 covers 15 residues. Germline CDR1 reads SGDLS; CDR2 reads YYNGEE. V trimming: 8 bases; J trimming: 3 bases; junction bases outside the gene matches: 10. The CDR3 protein is CASSPSGGHTGELFF. The CDR3 region has the DNA TGTGCCAGTTCCCCTTCGGGGGGACACACCGGGGAGCTGTTTTTT.

J is TRBJ1-3 and V is TRBV2; no reliable D call. The CDR3 extends over 15 amino acids. Germline loops: CDR1 SNHLY, CDR2 FYNNEI. Between the trimmed V and J ends, which lost 4 bases and 4 bases, there was a span of 14 bases. The CDR3 sequence: CASSVLGRAGNTIYF. CDR3 sequence (DNA): TGTGCCAGCAGTGTACTGGGAAGAGCGGGAAACACCATATATTTT.

This chain connects TRBV14 to TRBJ2-7; 8 bases align to TRBD1. The CDR3 is made up of 15 amino acids. V gave up 3 bases and J gave up 2 bases; unmatched junction bases: 6. Per germline, CDR1 SGHDN and CDR2 FVKESK. CDR3 nucleotide sequence: TGTGCCAGCAGCCAGGGACAGGCCGACACCTACGAGCAGTACTTC. This codes for CASSQGQADTYEQYF.

The chain couples TRBV25-1 to TRBJ2-2, with D perhaps matching TRBD1 (6 bases). Trimming pared 4 bases from V and 6 bases from J, leaving 12 bases between. CDR1 and CDR2 (germline): MGHDK, SYGVNS. The CDR3 covers 14 residues. CDR3 sequence (DNA): TGTGCCAGCAGTGGGCAGGGGATACCCGGGGAGCTGTTTTTT. It translates to CASSGQGIPGELFF.

The J gene is TRBJ1-2, the V gene TRBV2; D not resolved. This CDR3 spans 12 amino acids. V was trimmed by 1 base and J by 4 bases, leaving 4 bases between them. CDR1 SNHLY and CDR2 FYNNEI come from the germline V gene. CDR3 loop: CASSEGIYGYTF. Written as DNA, the CDR3 is TGTGCCAGCAGTGAAGGGATCTATGGCTACACCTTC.

This clonotype was counted ten times or more. This rearrangement joins TRBV12-3 or TRBV12-4 to TRBJ2-3; no definite D call. This CDR3 is built from 14 residues. Trimming removed 3 bases from V and 0 bases from J, with 7 bases in between. CDR3: CASSLGISTDTQYF. The DNA of the CDR3 is TGTGCCAGCAGTTTGGGGATAAGCACAGATACGCAGTATTTT.

This clonotype was found a few times. Being one base from a much bigger clone, this may be a read error. In this CDR3 the conserved last residue, phenylalanine or tryptophan, is missing, so a read error is likely. The chain links TRBV14 to TRBJ1-4, with D uncertain. CDR3 length: 15 residues. Trimming stripped 4 bases from V and 0 bases from J, with 9 bases between. Germline V lookup: CDR1 SGHDN, CDR2 FVKESK. As DNA, the CDR3 is TGTGCCAGCAGCCCCTTAGAGTCAACTAATGAAAAACTGTTTGTT. Translated, it gives CASSPLESTNEKLFV.

The chain combines TRBV9 with TRBJ2-3; D gene uncertain. There are 16 residues in the CDR3. Between the trimmed V and J ends, which lost 0 bases and 1 base, there was a span of 12 bases. Germline CDR1 reads SGDLS; CDR2 reads YYNGEE. CDR3 region: CASSVEGNPRTDTQYF. The CDR3 nucleotides are TGTGCCAGCAGCGTAGAGGGAAACCCGCGCACAGATACGCAGTATTTT.

The V and J genes are TRBV20-1 and TRBJ2-7, with a weak D call TRBD2 (5 bases). Trimming removed 0 bases at V and 3 bases at J, with 15 bases between. This CDR3 spans 15 amino acids. Germline loops: CDR1 DFQATT, CDR2 SNEGSKA (reference sequence). The CDR3 nucleotides read TGCAGTGCTAGAGATCTCTTGAACGGGAACTACGAGCAGTACTTC. This sequence encodes CSARDLLNGNYEQYF.

The gene calls are TRBV29-1 and TRBJ1-5, with a weak D call TRBD1 (5 bases). Trimming pared 5 bases from V and 0 bases from J, leaving 11 bases between. Per the germline V gene, CDR1 is SQVTM and CDR2 is ANQGSEA. The CDR3 totals 14 residues. The CDR3 spells CSVRDLDSNQPQHF. CDR3 in DNA: TGCAGCGTTCGGGACCTAGATAGCAATCAGCCCCAGCATTTT.

With regard to this clonotype: At one boundary the junction diverges from the germline segment, which might be a read error. V is TRBV10-1 and J is TRBJ2-7, with D possibly TRBD2 on 5 matching bases. CDR1 is WNHNN, CDR2 SYGVQD, per germline (reference sequence). The CDR3 totals 14 residues. This chain's CDR3 is CASTRDLESSEQYF. The CDR3 nucleotides are TGCGCCAGCACCCGGGATCTCGAGTCCTCCGAGCAGTACTTC.

This chain joins TRBV7-8 and TRBJ2-3, with TRBD2 matching 7 bases. This CDR3 region has 15 residues. V lost 3 bases, J lost 4 bases, and 7 bases stayed unmatched. CDR1 and CDR2 from the germline V gene are SGHVS and FQNEAQ. The CDR3 sequence: CASSFEGGPADTQYF. The CDR3 region has the DNA TGTGCCAGCAGCTTTGAGGGAGGGCCCGCAGATACGCAGTATTTT. Using reference TRBV7-8 and TRBJ2-3 for the parts outside the CDR3, the full variable domain is GAGVSQSPRYKVAKRGQDVALRCDPISGHVSLFWYQQALGQGPEFLTYFQNEAQLDKSGLPSDRFFAERPEGSVSTLKIQRTQQEDSAVYLCASSFEGGPADTQYFGPGTRLTVL.

This clonotype was seen a single time. This rearrangement joins TRBV15 to TRBJ2-7, with 9 bases that match TRBD2. Per the germline V gene, CDR1 is LNHNV and CDR2 is YYDKDF (reference sequence). The trim removed 5 bases at V and 4 bases at J, leaving 12 bases unmatched. This CDR3 region has 16 residues. DNA of the CDR3: TGTGCCACCAGCCGCAGCCAAGGTAGCGGGAGTTACGAGCAGTACTTC. Its translation: CATSRSQGSGSYEQYF. The full variable domain, rest sourced from reference TRBV15 and TRBJ2-7, is DAMVIQNPRYQVTQFGKPVTLSCSQTLNHNVMYWYQQKSSQAPKLLFHYYDKDFNNEADTPDNFQSRRPNTSFCFLDIRSPGLGDTAMYLCATSRSQGSGSYEQYFGPGTRLTVT.

This clonotype was seen only once. The V call is TRBV2, the J call TRBJ1-5; D might be TRBD1 (5 bases). Trimming removed 6 bases from V and 7 bases from J, with 19 bases in between. CDR3 length equals 15 residues. CDR1 is SNHLY and CDR2 is FYNNEI in the germline V gene. CDR3 amino acids: CASSQGTDERQPQHF. The CDR3, as DNA: TGTGCCAGCAGCCAAGGGACGGACGAGCGGCAGCCCCAGCATTTT.

In this sample, this clonotype turned up many times. The V and J genes are TRBV6-5 and TRBJ2-7; D unresolved. In germline, CDR1 is MNHEY, CDR2 SVGAGI. The CDR3 length is 10 residues. With 8 bases removed from V and 2 bases from J, the gap between germline ends came to 4 bases. This CDR3 is CASGAYEQYF. DNA for the CDR3: TGTGCCAGCGGTGCCTACGAGCAGTACTTC.

This clonotype was detected many times. The V gene is TRBV6-1, the J gene TRBJ1-2; D is ambiguous. The CDR3 is 13 amino acids. Trimming left V 4 bases short and J 7 bases short, with 13 bases between. The germline gives CDR1 MNHNS, CDR2 SASEGT. CDR3 region: CASSVLGSAGYTF. DNA of the CDR3: TGTGCCAGCAGTGTCTTGGGTTCCGCTGGCTACACCTTC.

This clonotype appeared many times. The V call is TRBV24-1, the J call TRBJ2-3, with D possibly TRBD2 on 6 matching bases. V was trimmed by 5 bases and J by 0 bases, leaving 8 bases between them. The CDR3 is 14 residues long. Germline loops: CDR1 KGHDR, CDR2 SFDVKD. CDR3 bases: TGTGCCACCAGTGGGGGAGGAAGCACAGATACGCAGTATTTT. Its translation: CATSGGGSTDTQYF.

The chain is built from TRBV15 and TRBJ2-1; TRBD1 agrees at 10 bases. The germline V gene encodes CDR1 LNHNV and CDR2 YYDKDF (reference sequence). The V segment lost 0 bases and the J segment 4 bases; nucleotides outside the gene matches: 6. CDR3 length: 17 amino acids. CDR3 loop: CATSRERDRGLYNEQFF. The CDR3 DNA follows: TGTGCCACCAGCAGAGAACGAGACAGGGGGCTATACAATGAGCAGTTCTTC.

This rearrangement joins TRBV20-1 to TRBJ2-7, with D perhaps being TRBD1 or TRBD2 (5 bases each). This CDR3 comprises 13 residues. Trimming shortened V by 5 bases and J by 3 bases, and 14 bases separated the two germline ends. Looked up from germline, CDR1 is DFQATT and CDR2 is SNEGSKA (reference sequence). CDR3 residues: CSARGPRDYEQYF. The CDR3 nucleotides read TGCAGTGCTCGGGGACCCCGGGACTACGAGCAGTACTTC.

This clonotype was seen a handful of times. This chain uses TRBV24-1 with TRBJ1-2, with D possibly being TRBD1 (5 bases). CDR3 length: 15 residues. V was trimmed by 3 bases and J by 8 bases, leaving 18 bases between them. Germline V gives CDR1 KGHDR, CDR2 SFDVKD. The CDR3 loop is CATSDPDSSVEGYTF. The CDR3 bases are TGTGCCACCAGTGATCCTGACAGTTCGGTTGAAGGCTACACCTTC.

This clonotype was observed at least ten times. The chain links TRBV5-5 to TRBJ2-7; no reliable D call. Germline V gene sequence: CDR1 SGHKS, CDR2 YYEKEE (reference sequence). The CDR3 totals 14 residues. Trimming removed 0 bases from V and 5 bases from J, with 12 bases in between. DNA for the CDR3: TGTGCCAGCAGCTTGGCGGTTCCAAGGGACGAGCAGTACTTC. It yields the protein CASSLAVPRDEQYF.

The chain is built from TRBV29-1 and TRBJ1-2; 7 nucleotides align to TRBD1. This CDR3 is 12 amino acids long. The germline CDR1 and CDR2 sequences are SQVTM and ANQGSEA. V was pared by 3 bases and J by 4 bases, with 2 bases of the junction left unmatched. CDR3 DNA sequence: TGCAGCGTTGACTCAGGGGGCTATGGCTACACCTTC. Translating it yields CSVDSGGYGYTF.

As regards this clonotype: A single base separates this from a much larger clone, so it may be a read error. V gene TRBV7-9 combines with J gene TRBJ1-2, with D maybe TRBD1 (6 bases). The germline CDR1 and CDR2 sequences are SEHNR and FQNEAQ (reference sequence). The CDR3 totals 17 residues. CDR3 sequence reads: CASSLAGGGLTHYGYTF. In DNA, the CDR3 is TGTGCCAGCAGCCTAGCAGGAGGGGGGCTCACTCATTATGGCTACACCTTC.